This entry lists 15 T cell receptor beta chains sequenced from one sample in a study of OX40 agonist ivuxolimab in advanced cancers. The method was immunoSEQ multiplex PCR; TCRdb's version includes in-frame clones alone and lacks a portion of them. The table shows tens of thousands of clones, with about 85% occurring only once. The material was CD4+ or CD8+ T cells sorted from blood, obtained in a trial of the OX40 agonist ivuxolimab. Receptors were obtained from an adult with an advanced solid tumor such as melanoma, head and neck, liver or kidney cancer.

The CDR3 region has the DNA TGTGCCAGCAGCTTACCGGGGAAGGAGCAGTTCTTC. Its protein is CASSLPGKEQFF. The chain joins TRBV7-2 to TRBJ2-1; tentative D call: TRBD2 (5 bases). Trimming stripped 2 bases from V and 10 bases from J, with 9 bases between. The length of the CDR3 is 12 residues. The germline CDR1 and CDR2 sequences are SGHTA and FQGNSA.

This chain joins TRBV6-6 and TRBJ2-1; 7 bases match TRBD2. V lost 5 bases and J lost 2; bases outside the gene matches: 9. Germline CDR1 and CDR2: MNHNY and SVGAGI (reference sequence). CDR3 length equals 16 residues. CDR3 protein: CASSPTSSRPYNEQFF. In DNA form, the CDR3 reads TGTGCCAGCAGTCCGACTAGCTCGAGGCCCTACAATGAGCAGTTCTTC.

The rearrangement links TRBV7-9 to TRBJ1-1; D is unclear. CDR3 length: 13 amino acids. The V and J ends lost 4 bases and 1 base respectively, with 7 bases between them. CDR1 is SEHNR and CDR2 is FQNEAQ in the germline V gene (reference sequence). Written as DNA, the CDR3 is TGTGCCAGCAGCTACCAGGAGAACACTGAAGCTTTCTTT. This gives the protein CASSYQENTEAFF.

J is TRBJ1-2 and V is TRBV4-1; D is unresolved. The CDR3 totals 11 residues. Germline V gene data show CDR1 as MGHRA and CDR2 as YSYEKL. Trimming shortened V by 0 bases and J by 9 bases, and 5 bases separated the two germline ends. This chain's CDR3 is CASSQELRYTF. The CDR3 DNA reads as TGCGCCAGCAGCCAAGAGCTCCGCTACACCTTC.

The V and J genes are TRBV6-1 and TRBJ2-1; 9 bases fit TRBD1. The trim removed 5 bases at V and 2 bases at J, leaving 4 bases unmatched. The CDR3 is 15 residues long. Germline V gene sequence: CDR1 MNHNS, CDR2 SASEGT. The CDR3 region is CASSPGQGPYNEQFF. The CDR3 coding sequence is TGTGCCAGCAGTCCCGGACAGGGGCCCTACAATGAGCAGTTCTTC.

The chain has TRBV13 and TRBJ1-2, with D possibly being TRBD1 (5 bases). Trimming cost V 4 bases and J 4 bases, with 16 bases left between them. Germline-derived CDR1 and CDR2 are PRHDT and FYEKMQ (reference sequence). The CDR3 runs to 15 residues. The CDR3 loop reads CASSSGPRSGYGYTF. DNA of the CDR3: TGTGCCAGCAGCTCGGGACCGCGCTCCGGCTATGGCTACACCTTC.

The rearrangement joins TRBV28 to TRBJ1-3; D ambiguous. The CDR3 covers 12 residues. The V gene's germline CDR1 is MDHEN and CDR2 SYDVKM. V dropped 4 bases and J dropped 2 bases, with 3 bases sitting between them. In DNA, the CDR3 is TGTGCCAGCAGTTCAGCTGGAAACACCATATATTTT. Its translation: CASSSAGNTIYF.

The J gene is TRBJ1-1, the V gene TRBV5-8, with D uncertain. The CDR3 is 14 amino acids. Trimming took 4 bases from V and 4 from J, leaving 14 bases between them. Germline CDR1 is SGHTS and CDR2 is YDEGEE. The CDR3 protein is CASSLEGLGTEAFF. CDR3 nucleotide sequence: TGTGCCAGCAGCCTGGAGGGCCTGGGCACTGAAGCTTTCTTT. Combining the CDR3 with reference TRBV5-8 and TRBJ1-1 gives the whole variable domain EAGVTQSPTHLIKTRGQQATLRCSPISGHTSVYWYQQALGLGLQFLLWYDEGEERNRGNFPPRFSGRQFPNYSSELNVNALELEDSALYLCASSLEGLGTEAFFGQGTRLTVV.

The chain carries TRBV7-6 and TRBJ2-5; D not resolved. V was shortened by 4 bases and J by 1 base, with 1 base between the two germline ends. CDR1 is SGHVS and CDR2 is FNYEAQ in the germline V gene. This CDR3 is built from 11 residues. In DNA form, the CDR3 reads TGTGCCAGCAGCTCCCAAGAGACCCAGTACTTC. Residues: CASSSQETQYF.

This sequence joins TRBV4-2 and TRBJ2-1; no clear D. Germline CDR1 and CDR2: LGHNA and YNFKEQ. Trimming removed 0 bases at V and 3 bases at J, with 9 bases between. The CDR3 is 15 amino acids. This CDR3 is CASSQERQLYNEQFF. The CDR3 coding sequence is TGTGCCAGCAGCCAAGAACGACAACTCTACAATGAGCAGTTCTTC.

This chain joins TRBV7-2 and TRBJ2-6, with a tentative D call TRBD2 (5 bases). This CDR3 has 14 amino acids. Trimming pared 6 bases from V and 4 bases from J, leaving 10 bases between. The germline V gene encodes CDR1 SGHTA and CDR2 FQGNSA. In DNA form, the CDR3 reads TGTGCCAGCAGTCTAGCTTCCGGGGCCAACGTCCTGACTTTC. This encodes CASSLASGANVLTF.

The chain uses TRBV7-9 and TRBJ1-2; D is ambiguous. This CDR3 has 16 residues. Looked up from germline, CDR1 is SEHNR and CDR2 is FQNEAQ (reference sequence). V was clipped by 3 bases and J by 0 bases, with 14 bases between them. The CDR3 loop reads CASSFAGVLANYGYTF. CDR3 in DNA: TGTGCCAGCAGCTTCGCCGGGGTCTTAGCTAACTATGGCTACACCTTC.

V gene TRBV6-6 combines with J gene TRBJ1-2, with D possibly TRBD1 on 5 matching bases. Germline V gene sequence: CDR1 MNHNY, CDR2 SVGAGI (reference sequence). This CDR3 has 14 residues. DNA of the CDR3: TGTGCGGCCCGGGGCGGAACGACCAACTATGGCTACACCTTC. Protein sequence: CAARGGTTNYGYTF.

The chain recombines TRBV6-5 with TRBJ2-3; D possibly uses TRBD1 or TRBD2 (5 bases each). From germline, CDR1 is MNHEY and CDR2 SVGAGI. Trimming took off 0 bases at V and 7 bases at J, with 11 bases between the two ends. The CDR3 totals 14 residues. CDR3 coding DNA: TGTGCCAGCAGTTACTCCTCCGGGGCGCATACGCAGTATTTT. It translates to CASSYSSGAHTQYF.

This chain links TRBV6-5 with TRBJ2-7; D gene ambiguous. This CDR3 contains 15 residues. Per the germline V gene, CDR1 is MNHEY and CDR2 is SVGAGI. V was cut by 7 bases and J by 1 base, with 17 bases left in between. CDR3 protein: CASNLARTDSYEQYF. The DNA for the CDR3 is TGTGCCAGCAACCTCGCCCGGACCGATTCCTACGAGCAGTACTTC.